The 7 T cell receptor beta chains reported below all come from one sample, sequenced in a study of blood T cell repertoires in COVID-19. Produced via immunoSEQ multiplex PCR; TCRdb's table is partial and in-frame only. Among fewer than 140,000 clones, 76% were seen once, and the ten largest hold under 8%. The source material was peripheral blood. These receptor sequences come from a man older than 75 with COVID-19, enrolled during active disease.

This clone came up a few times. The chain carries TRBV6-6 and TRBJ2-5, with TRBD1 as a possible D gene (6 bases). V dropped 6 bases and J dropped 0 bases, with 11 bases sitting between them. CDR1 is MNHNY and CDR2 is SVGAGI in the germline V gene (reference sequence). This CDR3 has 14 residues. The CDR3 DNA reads TGTGCCAGCAGGCCTTGGACAGACCAAGAGACCCAGTACTTC. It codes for CASRPWTDQETQYF.

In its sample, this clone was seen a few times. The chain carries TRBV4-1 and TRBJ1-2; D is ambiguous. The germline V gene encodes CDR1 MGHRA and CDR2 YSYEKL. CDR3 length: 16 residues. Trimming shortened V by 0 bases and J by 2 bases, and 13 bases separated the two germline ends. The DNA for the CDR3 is TGCGCCAGCAGCCAAGATCCGGTCCTTACGAACTATGGCTACACCTTC. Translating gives CASSQDPVLTNYGYTF.

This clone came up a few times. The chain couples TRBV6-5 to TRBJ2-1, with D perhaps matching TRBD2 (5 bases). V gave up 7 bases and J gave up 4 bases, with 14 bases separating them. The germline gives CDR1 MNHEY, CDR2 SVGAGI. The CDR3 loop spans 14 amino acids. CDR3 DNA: TGTGCCAGCAAGAGGGAGCGTCAATACAATGAGCAGTTCTTC. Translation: CASKRERQYNEQFF.

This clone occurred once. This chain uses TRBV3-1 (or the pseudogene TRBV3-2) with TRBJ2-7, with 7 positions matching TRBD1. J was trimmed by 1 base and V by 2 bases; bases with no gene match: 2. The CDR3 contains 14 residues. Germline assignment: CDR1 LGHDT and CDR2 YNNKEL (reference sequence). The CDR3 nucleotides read TGTGCCAGCAGCCAATGGGACAGATCCTACGAGCAGTACTTC. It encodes CASSQWDRSYEQYF.

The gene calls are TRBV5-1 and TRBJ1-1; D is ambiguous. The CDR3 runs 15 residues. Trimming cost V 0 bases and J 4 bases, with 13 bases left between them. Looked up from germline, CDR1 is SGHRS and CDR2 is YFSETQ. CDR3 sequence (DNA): TGCGCCAGCAGCTTGGGTGGGCCTATGCCCACTGAAGCTTTCTTT. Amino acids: CASSLGGPMPTEAFF.

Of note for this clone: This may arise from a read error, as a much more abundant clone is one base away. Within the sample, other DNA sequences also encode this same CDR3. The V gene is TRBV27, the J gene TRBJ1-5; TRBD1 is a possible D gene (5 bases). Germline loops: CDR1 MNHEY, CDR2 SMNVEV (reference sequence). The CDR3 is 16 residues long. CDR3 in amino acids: CASRISGSQSNQPQHF. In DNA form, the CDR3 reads TGTGCTAGCAGGATTTCAGGGTCACAATCCAATCAGCCCCAGCATTTT.

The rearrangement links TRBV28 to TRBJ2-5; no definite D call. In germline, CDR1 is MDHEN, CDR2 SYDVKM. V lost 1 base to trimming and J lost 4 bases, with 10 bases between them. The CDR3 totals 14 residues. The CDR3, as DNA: TGTGCCAGCAGTTTATCCCCTAGACGAGAGACCCAGTACTTC. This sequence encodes CASSLSPRRETQYF.